This TCR beta chain was retrieved from a study of CD4 T cells in relation to SARS-CoV-2 and coronaviruses. For the study at large: Shared crossreactive spike epitopes were mapped to their HLA restriction. Regarding the study as a whole: Crossreactivity was assessed only for spike protein, not other viral proteins. SARS-CoV-2-driven expansion was significantly weaker in crossreactive than monoreactive clones. The assay detects memory recall responses, not culture-primed primary responses.

CDR1 is SGDLS, CDR2 YYNGEE, per germline. Between the trimmed V and J ends, which lost 6 bases and 4 bases, there was a span of 16 bases. The CDR3 runs to 14 residues. Repertoires were generated with immunoSEQ multiplex PCR, while TCRdb's copy carries only in-frame clones and drops some. Of 60,000 to 80,000 clones in the sample, 87% were seen once. Note on this clone: Antigen unknown.

CD4+ T cells from unexposed donors were obtained before the COVID-19 pandemic (2011-2018). The TCR was taken from a human donor in good health. V is TRBV9 and J is TRBJ1-2; D is unresolved. The sample was memory CD4+ T cells from PBMCs. As DNA, the CDR3 is TGTGCCAGCACTAAAACGGCAGAATCCTATGGCTACACCTTC. Protein sequence: CASTKTAESYGYTF.